Below are 20 T cell receptor beta chains sequenced from a single sample in a study of response to subunit inactivated influenza vaccine. TCRdb re-called the RT-PCR reads through MiXCR, storing one row per CDR3 protein. Counted here are under 200,000 distinct CDR3 sequences, roughly 11% occurring once; the ten biggest clones make up around 12%. The sample consisted of non-naive T cells sorted from PBMCs, taken 40 to 50 days after vaccination. The source is a man aged 45 to 65 who received an inactivated influenza vaccine.

This clonotype was found a few times. V is TRBV14 and J is TRBJ2-7; TRBD2 matches 9 bases. The CDR3 has 17 residues. The germline V gene encodes CDR1 SGHDN and CDR2 FVKESK. After removal of 1 base from V and 0 bases from J, the junction contained 7 bases not matched to a gene. The CDR3 DNA follows: TGTGCCAGCAGCCAAGGGACTAGCGCCAGATACTCCTACGAGCAGTACTTC. Its translation: CASSQGTSARYSYEQYF.

This clonotype was observed a handful of times. This chain links TRBV12-3 or TRBV12-4 with TRBJ2-2, with D possibly being TRBD1 (6 bases). This CDR3 comprises 14 residues. V dropped 6 bases and J dropped 2 bases, with 10 bases sitting between them. As DNA, the CDR3 is TGTGCCAGCAGACCCGGGACAAACACCGGGGAGCTGTTTTTT. This codes for CASRPGTNTGELFF.

This clonotype was detected only once. J is TRBJ2-3 and V is TRBV4-2, with TRBD1 as a possible D gene (6 bases). CDR1 is LGHNA and CDR2 is YNFKEQ in the germline V gene. There are 15 residues in the CDR3. Trimming cost V 1 base and J 1 base, with 9 bases left between them. DNA of the CDR3: TGTGCCAGCAGCCAAGCAGGGGACCGCACAGATACGCAGTATTTT. It specifies CASSQAGDRTDTQYF.

The table lists this clonotype with many counts. The chain is built from TRBV12-3 or TRBV12-4 and TRBJ2-2; D is possibly TRBD1 or TRBD2 (5 bases each). This CDR3 region has 16 residues. Trimming shortened V by 5 bases and J by 1 base, and 14 bases separated the two germline ends. This CDR3 is CASSLRVGGNTGELFF. CDR3 DNA: TGTGCCAGCAGTCTCCGTGTTGGGGGGAACACCGGGGAGCTGTTTTTT.

This clonotype came up a few times. The rearrangement uses TRBV6-5 and TRBJ1-1; a weak D match, TRBD1 (6 bases). The ends were cut back, 2 bases at V and 4 bases at J, with 8 bases in the middle. Germline V gene lookup returns CDR1 MNHEY and CDR2 SVGAGI. The CDR3 is 13 amino acids. For the CDR3, the DNA is TGTGCCAGCAGTTACGGGGGCTTCACTGAAGCTTTCTTT. Residues: CASSYGGFTEAFF.

Many counts were recorded for this clonotype. V is TRBV6-1 and J is TRBJ1-1; D call uncertain. V was cut by 5 bases and J by 5 bases, with 12 bases left in between. The germline gives CDR1 MNHNS, CDR2 SASEGT. The CDR3 loop spans 13 amino acids. For the CDR3, the DNA is TGTGCCAGCAGTACGGGTCCAAGGACTGAAGCTTTCTTT. Translated: CASSTGPRTEAFF.

This clonotype has more than one count but fewer than ten. The genes are TRBV20-1 and TRBJ1-1; tentatively, D is TRBD1 (6 bases). Trimming stripped 3 bases from V and 0 bases from J, with 11 bases between. This CDR3 is 14 amino acids long. From germline, CDR1 is DFQATT and CDR2 SNEGSKA (reference sequence). CDR3 in amino acids: CSARTGGLNTEAFF. The CDR3 region has the DNA TGCAGTGCTAGGACAGGTGGGTTGAACACTGAAGCTTTCTTT.

This clonotype appeared a few times. The J gene is TRBJ2-1, the V gene TRBV20-1; 9 bases are a match to TRBD2. Germline CDR1 DFQATT, CDR2 SNEGSKA (reference sequence). Unmatched junction bases numbered 6, after V lost 1 base and J lost 5 bases. This CDR3 spans 15 amino acids. The CDR3 sequence: CSARVWRGGDNEQFF. As DNA, the CDR3 is TGCAGTGCTAGAGTTTGGCGGGGGGGCGACAATGAGCAGTTCTTC.

This clonotype appeared many times. The chain links TRBV9 to TRBJ2-5; D possibly matches TRBD1 or TRBD2 (5 bases each). The V gene lost 2 bases and the J gene lost 5 bases, with 13 bases spanning the gap. From germline, CDR1 is SGDLS and CDR2 YYNGEE. The CDR3 extends over 14 amino acids. The CDR3 region has the DNA TGTGCCAGCAGCGTCGGGACCCTCGGCGAGACCCAGTACTTC. This encodes CASSVGTLGETQYF.

The rearrangement joins TRBV20-1 to TRBJ2-7, with D perhaps TRBD1 or TRBD2 (5 bases each). The V gene lost 2 bases and the J gene lost 5 bases, with 16 bases spanning the gap. Germline V CDR1 and CDR2: DFQATT, SNEGSKA (reference sequence). The CDR3 has 14 residues. The CDR3 region has the DNA TGCAGTGCTAGACCTGGGGGTTCCTTGAACGAGCAGTACTTC. Protein product: CSARPGGSLNEQYF.

In its sample, this clonotype was seen a few times. The chain joins TRBV5-1 to TRBJ2-7; the D gene is possibly TRBD1 (6 bases). The CDR3 runs to 18 residues. V lost 3 bases and J 2 bases, leaving 24 bases between the germline ends. Germline assignment: CDR1 SGHRS and CDR2 YFSETQ. DNA of the CDR3: TGCGCCAGCAGCTGGCCTCCGGGACATCTGGAGGTGCCCTACGAGCAGTACTTC. Its translation: CASSWPPGHLEVPYEQYF.

The J gene is TRBJ1-2, the V gene TRBV20-1; TRBD1 might be the D (5 bases). Germline CDR1 and CDR2: DFQATT and SNEGSKA (reference sequence). CDR3 size: 14 residues. The CDR3 sequence is CSAPGVGLGYGYTF. The CDR3, as DNA: TGCAGCGCCCCGGGGGTGGGGCTGGGATATGGCTACACCTTC.

The chain couples TRBV7-8 to TRBJ2-5; D is perhaps TRBD1 (6 bases). Germline V lookup: CDR1 SGHVS, CDR2 FQNEAQ. Trimming took 2 bases from V and 5 from J, leaving 12 bases between them. The CDR3 sequence is 14 residues long. CDR3 DNA sequence: TGTGCCAGCAGCTTACAAGGGGGACGGGAGACCCAGTACTTC. Its protein is CASSLQGGRETQYF.

V is TRBV20-1 and J is TRBJ2-2; D possibly corresponds to TRBD1 (6 bases). The germline V and J ends were trimmed by 0 bases and 4 bases, with 15 bases remaining between them. This CDR3 has 16 residues. Germline-derived CDR1 and CDR2 are DFQATT and SNEGSKA (reference sequence). The CDR3 DNA reads as TGCAGTGCTAGAGATCCCAAAGGACAGATCACCGGGGAGCTGTTTTTT. Its protein product is CSARDPKGQITGELFF.

The V and J genes are TRBV5-1 and TRBJ2-7; 11 bases fit TRBD1. The CDR3 length is 15 residues. Germline V gives CDR1 SGHRS, CDR2 YFSETQ. Germline trimming cut 3 bases from V and 6 bases from J; bases unmatched to any gene: 8. The CDR3 is CASSSLAGQGGEQYF. For the CDR3, the DNA is TGCGCCAGCAGCTCCCTCGCGGGACAGGGGGGCGAGCAGTACTTC.

The chain has TRBV20-1 and TRBJ2-3; D unclear. The CDR3 is 14 residues long. Trimming took 5 bases from V and 5 from J, leaving 17 bases between them. In germline, CDR1 is DFQATT, CDR2 SNEGSKA (reference sequence). As DNA, the CDR3 is TGCAGTGCTCTCCCGAATCGCCTCGGAGATACGCAGTATTTT. Its translation is CSALPNRLGDTQYF.

The chain employs TRBV19 and TRBJ2-3, with 7 bases aligning to TRBD1. Trimming took 4 bases from V and 1 from J; bases not matched to a gene: 2. This CDR3 is built from 14 residues. Germline V gene lookup returns CDR1 LNHDA and CDR2 SQIVND (reference sequence). CDR3 bases: TGTGCCAGTAGTACTGGACAGGGCACAGATACGCAGTATTTT. Translating it yields CASSTGQGTDTQYF.

This clonotype was counted at least ten times. The chain couples TRBV20-1 to TRBJ2-1; D not certain. The CDR3 is made up of 11 amino acids. Between the trimmed V and J ends, which lost 3 bases and 3 bases, there was a span of 3 bases. Germline values: CDR1 DFQATT, CDR2 SNEGSKA (reference sequence). As DNA, the CDR3 is TGCAGTGCTAGCCTCTACAATGAGCAGTTCTTC. Amino acids: CSASLYNEQFF.

There are many counts of this clonotype. The chain carries TRBV7-3 and TRBJ2-1, with D perhaps TRBD1 (5 bases). From germline, CDR1 is SGHTA and CDR2 FQGTGA. This CDR3 is built from 15 residues. Trimming took off 2 bases at V and 3 bases at J, with 11 bases between the two ends. The CDR3 sequence: CASSLSGARYNEQFF. The CDR3 DNA is TGTGCCAGCAGCTTATCTGGGGCACGCTACAATGAGCAGTTCTTC.

This clonotype was detected many times. V usage is TRBV5-1 and J usage is TRBJ2-1, with 8 positions matching TRBD2. The V and J ends lost 4 bases and 7 bases, in that order; junction bases with no gene match: 4. This CDR3 is 13 amino acids long. The germline V gene encodes CDR1 SGHRS and CDR2 YFSETQ. The CDR3, as DNA: TGCGCCAGCAGCCCGGGAGGGGAAAATGAGCAGTTCTTC. Encoded protein: CASSPGGENEQFF.